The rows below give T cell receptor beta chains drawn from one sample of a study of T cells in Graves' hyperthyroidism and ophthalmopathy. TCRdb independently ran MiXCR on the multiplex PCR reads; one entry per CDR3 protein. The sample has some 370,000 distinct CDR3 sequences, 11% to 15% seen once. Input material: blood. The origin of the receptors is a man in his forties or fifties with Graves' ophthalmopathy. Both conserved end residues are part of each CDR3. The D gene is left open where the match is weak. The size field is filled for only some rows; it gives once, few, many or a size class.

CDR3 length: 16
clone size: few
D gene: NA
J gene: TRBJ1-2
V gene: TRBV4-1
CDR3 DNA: TGCGCCAGCAGCCAAGGACAACAGGGTTTGATGAGGGGCTACACCTTC
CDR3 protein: CASSQGQQGLMRGYTF

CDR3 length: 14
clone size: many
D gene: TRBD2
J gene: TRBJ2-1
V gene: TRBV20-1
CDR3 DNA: TGCAGTGCTAGAACTAGCGGGAGACGGAATGAGCAGTTCTTC
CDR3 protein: CSARTSGRRNEQFF

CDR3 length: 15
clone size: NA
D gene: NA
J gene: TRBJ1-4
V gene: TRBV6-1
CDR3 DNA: TGTGCCAGCAGACCTTCCTTGGGAGCTTTTGAAAAACTGTTTTTT
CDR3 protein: CASRPSLGAFEKLFF

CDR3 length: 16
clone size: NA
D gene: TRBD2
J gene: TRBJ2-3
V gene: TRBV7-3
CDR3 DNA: TGTGCCAGCAGCTTAACCGGGCGGGGGGGTACAGATACGCAGTATTTT
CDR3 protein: CASSLTGRGGTDTQYF

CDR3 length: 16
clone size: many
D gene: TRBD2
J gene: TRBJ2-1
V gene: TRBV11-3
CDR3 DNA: TGTGCCAGCAGCTGGAGACTAGCGGGTCAATACAATGAGCAGTTCTTC
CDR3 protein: CASSWRLAGQYNEQFF

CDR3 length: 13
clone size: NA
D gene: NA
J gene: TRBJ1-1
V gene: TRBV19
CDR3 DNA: TGTGCCAGTAGTACCCGACTCGGCACTGAAGCTTTCTTT
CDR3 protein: CASSTRLGTEAFF

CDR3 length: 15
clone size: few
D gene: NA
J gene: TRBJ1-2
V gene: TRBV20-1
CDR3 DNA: TGCAGTGCTAGAGACCCGTCGGGGGAAATAGGTGGCTACACCTTC
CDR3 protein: CSARDPSGEIGGYTF

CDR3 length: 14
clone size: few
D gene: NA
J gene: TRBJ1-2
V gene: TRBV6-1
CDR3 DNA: TGTGCCAGCAGTGAAGCGTACCCGAACTATGGCTACACCTTC
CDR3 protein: CASSEAYPNYGYTF

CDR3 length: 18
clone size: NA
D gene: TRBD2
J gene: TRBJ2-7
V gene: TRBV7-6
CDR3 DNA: TGTGCCAGCAGCTTAACTAGCGGGAGTGCAGGAGGCGTCTACGAGCAGTACTTC
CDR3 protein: CASSLTSGSAGGVYEQYF

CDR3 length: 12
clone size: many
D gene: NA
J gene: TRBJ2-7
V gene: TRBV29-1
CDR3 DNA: TGCAGCGCCATCACGGGGCCCTACGAGCAGTACTTC
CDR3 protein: CSAITGPYEQYF

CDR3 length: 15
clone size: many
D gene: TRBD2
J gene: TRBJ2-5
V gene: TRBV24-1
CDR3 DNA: TGTGCCACCAGTGGAGGGACTAGCGGTTCAGAGACCCAGTACTTC
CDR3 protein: CATSGGTSGSETQYF

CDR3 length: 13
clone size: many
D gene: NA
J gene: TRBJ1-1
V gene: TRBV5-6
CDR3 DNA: TGTGCCAGCAGCTTGGCTCAGGTCACTGAAGCTTTCTTT
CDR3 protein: CASSLAQVTEAFF

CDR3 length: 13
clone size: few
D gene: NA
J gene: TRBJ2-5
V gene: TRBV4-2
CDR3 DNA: TGTGCCAGCAGCTTCATAGACCAAGAGACCCAGTACTTC
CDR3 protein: CASSFIDQETQYF

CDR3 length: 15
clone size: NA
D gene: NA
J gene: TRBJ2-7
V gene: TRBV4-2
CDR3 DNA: TGTGCCAGCAGCCAAGTAACGGGAGCGAACTACGAGCAGTACTTC
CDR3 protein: CASSQVTGANYEQYF

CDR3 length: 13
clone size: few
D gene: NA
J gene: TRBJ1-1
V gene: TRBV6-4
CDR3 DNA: TGTGCCAGCAGTGCGGACGGGAACACTGAAGCTTTCTTT
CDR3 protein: CASSADGNTEAFF

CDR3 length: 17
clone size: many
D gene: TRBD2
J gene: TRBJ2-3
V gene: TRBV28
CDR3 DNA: TGTGCCAGCATTATGCTAGGGCTAGCGGGAGTCGCAGATACGCAGTATTTT
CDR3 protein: CASIMLGLAGVADTQYF

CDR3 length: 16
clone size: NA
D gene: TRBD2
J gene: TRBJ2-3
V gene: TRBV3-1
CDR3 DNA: TGTGCCAGCAGCCGACTAGCGGGAGGAGTAACAGATACGCAGTATTTT
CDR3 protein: CASSRLAGGVTDTQYF

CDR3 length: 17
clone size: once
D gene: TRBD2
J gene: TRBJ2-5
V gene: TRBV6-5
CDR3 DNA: TGTGTCAGCAGTTACATCGGGGGACTAGCGGGACGGGAGACCCAGTACTTC
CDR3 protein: CVSSYIGGLAGRETQYF

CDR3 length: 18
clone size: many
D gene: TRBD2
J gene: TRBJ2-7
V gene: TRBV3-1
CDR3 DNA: TGTGCCAGCAGCCAAGATCCTGGTCTAGCGGGAGATCATTACGAGCAGTACTTC
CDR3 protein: CASSQDPGLAGDHYEQYF

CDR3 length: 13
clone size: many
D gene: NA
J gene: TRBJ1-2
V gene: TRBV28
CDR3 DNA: TGTGCCAGCAGGTCGTCCGGGTTGTATGGCTACACCTTC
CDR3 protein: CASRSSGLYGYTF

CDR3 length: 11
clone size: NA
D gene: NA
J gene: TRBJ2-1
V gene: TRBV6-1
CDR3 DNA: TGTGCCAGCAGTTATCCGGGGGAGCAGTTCTTC
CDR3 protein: CASSYPGEQFF

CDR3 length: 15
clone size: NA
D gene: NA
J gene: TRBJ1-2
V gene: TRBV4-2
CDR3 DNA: TGTGCCAGCACTCCAAGTCCCAACAAAAACTATGGCTACACCTTC
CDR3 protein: CASTPSPNKNYGYTF

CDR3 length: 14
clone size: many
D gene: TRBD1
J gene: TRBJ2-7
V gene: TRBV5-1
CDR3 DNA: TGCGCCAGCAGCTTGTTGGGACAGGTCTACGAGCAGTACTTC
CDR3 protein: CASSLLGQVYEQYF

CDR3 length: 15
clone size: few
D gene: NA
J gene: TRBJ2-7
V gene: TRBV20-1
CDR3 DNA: TGCAGTGCTAGGGGGTTTGGAGCGAGCTCCTACGAGCAGTACTTC
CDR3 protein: CSARGFGASSYEQYF

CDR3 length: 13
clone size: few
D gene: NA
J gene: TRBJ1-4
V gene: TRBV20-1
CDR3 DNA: TGCAGTGCTAGTCAAAGCGGCCATGAAAAACTGTTTTTT
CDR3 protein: CSASQSGHEKLFF

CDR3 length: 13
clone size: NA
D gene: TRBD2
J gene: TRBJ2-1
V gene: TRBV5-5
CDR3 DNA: TGTGCCAGCAGCTTGGCCCGGGGGGGTGAGCAGTTCTTC
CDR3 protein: CASSLARGGEQFF

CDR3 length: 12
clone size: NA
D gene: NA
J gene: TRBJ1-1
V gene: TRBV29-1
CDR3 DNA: TGCAGCACCCGGAGGTCCGACACTGAAGCTTTCTTT
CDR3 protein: CSTRRSDTEAFF

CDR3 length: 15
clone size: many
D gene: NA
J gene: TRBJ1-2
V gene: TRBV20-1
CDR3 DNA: TGCAGTGCTAGAGCAAACAGGGAAACTCAATATGGCTACACCTTC
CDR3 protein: CSARANRETQYGYTF

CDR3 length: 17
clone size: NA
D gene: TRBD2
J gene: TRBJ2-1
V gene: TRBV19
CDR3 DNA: TGTGCCAGTAGTTCATTGACTAGCGGGACTAACTACAATGAGCAGTTCTTC
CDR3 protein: CASSSLTSGTNYNEQFF

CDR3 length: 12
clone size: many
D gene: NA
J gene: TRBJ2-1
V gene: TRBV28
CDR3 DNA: TGTGCCAGCAGTTTGAGGATGGGCGAGCAGTTCTTC
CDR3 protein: CASSLRMGEQFF

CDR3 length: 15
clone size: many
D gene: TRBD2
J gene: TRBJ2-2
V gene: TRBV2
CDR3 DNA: TGTGCCAGCAGGGGGGGGGTAGCGGGAGCCGGGGAGCTGTTTTTT
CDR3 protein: CASRGGVAGAGELFF

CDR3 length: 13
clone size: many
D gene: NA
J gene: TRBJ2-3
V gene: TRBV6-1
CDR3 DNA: TGTGCCAGCATGGCAGAAAACACAGATACGCAGTATTTT
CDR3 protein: CASMAENTDTQYF

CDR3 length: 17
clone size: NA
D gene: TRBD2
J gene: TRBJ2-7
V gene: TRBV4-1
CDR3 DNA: TGCGCCAGCAGCCAAGCCCCCGGGACTAGCCTGTTGGGCGATCAGTACTTC
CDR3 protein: CASSQAPGTSLLGDQYF

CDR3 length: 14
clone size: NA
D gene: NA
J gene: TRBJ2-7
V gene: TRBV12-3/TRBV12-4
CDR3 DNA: TGTGCCAGCAGTTTTGTAGGCTCTCGATACGAGCAGTACTTC
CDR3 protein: CASSFVGSRYEQYF

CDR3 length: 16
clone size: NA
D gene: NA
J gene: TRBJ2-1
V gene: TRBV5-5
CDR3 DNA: TGCGCCAGCAGTGATCCCAGGGACTTTTCCCACAATGAGCAGTTCTTC
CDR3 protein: CASSDPRDFSHNEQFF

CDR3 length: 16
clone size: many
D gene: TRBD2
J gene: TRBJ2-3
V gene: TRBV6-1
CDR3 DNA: TGTGCCAGCAGTCCTACGGGACTAGCGGGAACAGATACGCAGTATTTT
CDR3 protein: CASSPTGLAGTDTQYF

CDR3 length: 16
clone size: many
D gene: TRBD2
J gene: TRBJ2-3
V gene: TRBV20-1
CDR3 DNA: TGCAGTGCTAGAGATTCGGCTAGCGGTTACACAGATACGCAGTATTTT
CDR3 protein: CSARDSASGYTDTQYF

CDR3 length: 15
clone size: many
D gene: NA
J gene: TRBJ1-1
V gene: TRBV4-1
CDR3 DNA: TGCGCCAGCAGCCAAGGAGGGGGAGGGGACACTGAAGCTTTCTTT
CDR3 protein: CASSQGGGGDTEAFF

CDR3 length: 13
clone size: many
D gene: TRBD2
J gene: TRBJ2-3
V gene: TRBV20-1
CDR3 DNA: TGCAGTGCAAGAGCGGGATGGACAGATACGCAGTATTTT
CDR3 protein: CSARAGWTDTQYF

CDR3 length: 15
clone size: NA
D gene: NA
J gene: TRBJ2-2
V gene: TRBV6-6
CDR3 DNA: TGTGCCAGCAGTTACCGGCAGTCAGTGGGTGGGGAGCTGTTTTTT
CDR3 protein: CASSYRQSVGGELFF

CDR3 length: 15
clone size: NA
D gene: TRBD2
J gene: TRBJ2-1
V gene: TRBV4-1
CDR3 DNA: TGCGCCAGCAGCCAAGGCCGGGGGGGCTACAATGAGCAGTTCTTC
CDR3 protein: CASSQGRGGYNEQFF

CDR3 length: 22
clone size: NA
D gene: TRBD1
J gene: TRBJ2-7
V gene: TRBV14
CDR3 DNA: TGTGCCAGCAGCCAACGGACAGGGGAGACTCTAACGAAGGCTTGGGACGGGTACGAGCAGTACTTC
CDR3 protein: CASSQRTGETLTKAWDGYEQYF

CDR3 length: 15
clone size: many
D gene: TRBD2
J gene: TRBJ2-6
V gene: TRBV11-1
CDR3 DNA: TGTGCCAGCAGCTCTGGGGGGGGTGACCGTAACGTCCTGACTTTC
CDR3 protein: CASSSGGGDRNVLTF

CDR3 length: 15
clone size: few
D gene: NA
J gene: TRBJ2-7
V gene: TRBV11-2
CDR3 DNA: TGTGCCAGCAGCTTGGCGATTGTGACTGCCTACGAGCAGTACTTC
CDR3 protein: CASSLAIVTAYEQYF

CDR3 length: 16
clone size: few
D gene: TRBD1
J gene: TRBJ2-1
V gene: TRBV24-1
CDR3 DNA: TGTGCCACCAGTGATTTACCGGGACAGGGTAACAATGAGCAGTTCTTC
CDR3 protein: CATSDLPGQGNNEQFF

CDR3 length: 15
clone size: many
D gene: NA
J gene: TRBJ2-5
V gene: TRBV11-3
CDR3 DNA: TGTGCCAGCAGCTTAATATTGGCGACGGGAGAGACCCAGTACTTC
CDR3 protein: CASSLILATGETQYF

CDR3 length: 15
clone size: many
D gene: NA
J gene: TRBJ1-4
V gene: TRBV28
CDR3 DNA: TGTGCCAGCAGTTTAAGGCGGGGAACTAATGAAAAACTGTTTTTT
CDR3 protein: CASSLRRGTNEKLFF

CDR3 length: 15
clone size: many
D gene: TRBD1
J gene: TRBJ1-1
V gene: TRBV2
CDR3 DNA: TGTGCCAGCAGCTTCCAAGGGACAGGGAACACTGAAGCTTTCTTT
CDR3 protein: CASSFQGTGNTEAFF

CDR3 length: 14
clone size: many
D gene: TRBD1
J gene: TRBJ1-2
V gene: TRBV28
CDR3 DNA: TGTGCCAGCACCCGGACAGGGGAAATCTATGGCTACACCTTC
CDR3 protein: CASTRTGEIYGYTF

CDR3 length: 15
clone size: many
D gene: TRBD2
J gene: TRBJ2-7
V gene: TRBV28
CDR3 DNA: TGTGCCAGCAGCAAAGGGAGGGCCGATAAGTACGAGCAGTACTTC
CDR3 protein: CASSKGRADKYEQYF

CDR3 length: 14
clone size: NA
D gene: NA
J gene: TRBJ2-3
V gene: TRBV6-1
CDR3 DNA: TGTGCCAGCAGGGTTGACATATCCACAGATACGCAGTATTTT
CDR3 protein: CASRVDISTDTQYF

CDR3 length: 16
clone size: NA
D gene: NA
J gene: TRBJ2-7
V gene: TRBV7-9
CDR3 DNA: TGTGCCAGCAGCTTACCAGGCCCTCTACCTTCCTACGAGCAGTACTTC
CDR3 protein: CASSLPGPLPSYEQYF

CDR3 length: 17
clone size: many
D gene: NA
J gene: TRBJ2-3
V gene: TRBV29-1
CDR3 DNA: TGCAGCGTTGCACATGGAGCATCAGGGTATGGCACAGATACGCAGTATTTT
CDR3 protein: CSVAHGASGYGTDTQYF

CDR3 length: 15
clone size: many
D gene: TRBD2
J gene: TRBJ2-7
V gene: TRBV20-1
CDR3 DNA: TGCAGTGCTAGAGATGGAAGCGGGAGATGGCACGAGCAGTACTTC
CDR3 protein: CSARDGSGRWHEQYF